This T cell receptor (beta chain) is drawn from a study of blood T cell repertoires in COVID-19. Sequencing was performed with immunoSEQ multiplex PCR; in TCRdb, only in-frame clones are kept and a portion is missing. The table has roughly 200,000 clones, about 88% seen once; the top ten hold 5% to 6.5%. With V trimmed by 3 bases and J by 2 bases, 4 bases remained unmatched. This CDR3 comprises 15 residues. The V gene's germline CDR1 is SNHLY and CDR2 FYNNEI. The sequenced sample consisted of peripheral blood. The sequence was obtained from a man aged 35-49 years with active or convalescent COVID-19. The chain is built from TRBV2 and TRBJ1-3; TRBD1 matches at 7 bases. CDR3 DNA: TGTGCCAGCAGTGATCAAGGGGGCGCTGGAAACACCATATATTTT. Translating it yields CASSDQGGAGNTIYF.